The text below deals with one T cell receptor beta chain. Its target is not known. This record comes from a study of cytomegalovirus exposure and HLA in healthy donors. In the study overall: Out of about 410 genotyped donors, about 80% belonged to the Caucasian-associated ancestry cluster. Study-level results: V- and J-gene trimming in TCR beta was tied to a missense DCLRE1C variant by an analysis performed later. Across donors, sequencing depth was assumed by presence/absence analyses to be roughly uniform.

Use of 60 Vbeta and 13 Jbeta primers characterized the PCR. The table came from immunoSEQ multiplex PCR; TCRdb's copy has only in-frame clones and leaves some out. The sample shows approximately 140,000 clones, 80% of them seen only once. The CDR3 has 15 residues. With 3 bases clipped from V and 7 bases from J, the junction kept 8 bases outside the gene matches. The germline V gene encodes CDR1 SGDLS and CDR2 YYNGEE. V and J are TRBV9 and TRBJ2-1, with 9 bases fitting TRBD1. What was sequenced was PBMCs. The sequence derives from a woman in her forties in good health and CMV-seronegative. The CDR3 is CASSEGQGILNEQFF. The CDR3 DNA reads TGTGCCAGCAGCGAGGGACAGGGAATTTTAAATGAGCAGTTCTTC.